The 24 T cell receptor beta chains below were found in one sample sequenced in a study of blood T cell repertoires in COVID-19. Repertoires were generated with immunoSEQ multiplex PCR, while TCRdb's copy carries only in-frame clones and drops some. This table holds approximately 140,000 clones, approximately 81% found once. The material sequenced was PBMCs or T cells enriched from blood (not recorded which). These receptors were collected from a man aged 35 to 55 with acute COVID-19.

The chain employs TRBV29-1 and TRBJ1-1; 7 nucleotides agree with TRBD1. After removal of 7 bases from V and 7 bases from J, the junction contained 15 bases not matched to a gene. The CDR3 is 14 residues long. In germline, CDR1 is SQVTM, CDR2 ANQGSEA. The CDR3 DNA reads as TGCAGCGCGCTGAAAATAGACAGGGCTCATGAAGCTTTCTTT. This gives the protein CSALKIDRAHEAFF.

The chain employs TRBV7-8 and TRBJ2-3; D possibly corresponds to TRBD2 (6 bases). The CDR3 consists of 15 residues. V lost 8 bases and J 1 base, leaving 16 bases between the germline ends. Germline CDR1 SGHVS, CDR2 FQNEAQ. The CDR3 coding sequence is TGTGCCAGCCTCCGGCGGGGTCACGGCACAGATACGCAGTATTTT. Translated: CASLRRGHGTDTQYF. Drawing the rest from reference TRBV7-8 and TRBJ2-3, the complete variable domain is GAGVSQSPRYKVAKRGQDVALRCDPISGHVSLFWYQQALGQGPEFLTYFQNEAQLDKSGLPSDRFFAERPEGSVSTLKIQRTQQEDSAVYLCASLRRGHGTDTQYFGPGTRLTVL.

This clone has only one observation. The V and J genes are TRBV28 and TRBJ1-1; no clear D gene. There are 14 residues in the CDR3. Germline CDR1 and CDR2: MDHEN and SYDVKM. V lost 11 bases and J 0 bases, leaving 16 bases between the germline ends. CDR3 in amino acids: CALRRSGLNTEAFF. In nucleotides, the CDR3 is TGTGCCTTGAGGAGGTCGGGCTTGAACACTGAAGCTTTCTTT.

V usage is TRBV4-3 and J usage is TRBJ1-1, with TRBD1 as a possible D gene (5 bases). V dropped 0 bases and J dropped 6 bases, with 8 bases sitting between them. Germline lookup yields CDR1 LGHNA and CDR2 YSLEER. The length of the CDR3 is 13 residues. The CDR3 is CASSQDRGAEAFF. The CDR3 nucleotides are TGCGCCAGCAGCCAAGATCGGGGGGCTGAAGCTTTCTTT.

The chain links TRBV28 to TRBJ1-1; D uncertain. There are 12 residues in the CDR3. The germline CDR1 and CDR2 sequences are MDHEN and SYDVKM. Trimming took off 5 bases at V and 3 bases at J, with 7 bases between the two ends. As DNA, the CDR3 is TGTGCCAGCAGTACGGTGGACACTGAAGCTTTCTTT. It translates to CASSTVDTEAFF. The variable domain in full, completed from reference TRBV28 and TRBJ1-1, reads DVKVTQSSRYLVKRTGEKVFLECVQDMDHENMFWYRQDPGLGLRLIYFSYDVKMKEKGDIPEGYSVSREKKERFSLILESASTNQTSMYLCASSTVDTEAFFGQGTRLTVV.

The gene calls are TRBV28 and TRBJ2-5; 10 bases are shared with TRBD1. V was pared by 6 bases and J by 5 bases, with 6 bases of the junction left unmatched. This CDR3 contains 14 residues. Germline V gene sequence: CDR1 MDHEN, CDR2 SYDVKM. The CDR3 DNA reads as TGTGCCAGCAGACTGACAGGGGGCTGGGAGACCCAGTACTTC. It encodes CASRLTGGWETQYF.

The gene calls are TRBV1 and TRBJ1-6; the table's D call, TRBD1, was not checked against the DNA. TRBV1 is labeled a pseudogene. The CDR3 runs to 14 residues. The CDR3 nucleotides read TGCACCAGCACCACGGACAGGGATAATTCACCCCTCCACTTT. This translates into CTSTTDRDNSPLHF.

The CDR3 coding sequence is TGTGCCAGCAGCCAACCCCGACCCGAGGGGACCCAGTACTTC. Amino acid sequence: CASSQPRPEGTQYF. This chain joins TRBV3-1 (or the pseudogene TRBV3-2) and TRBJ2-5; D may be TRBD2 (5 bases). V lost 2 bases and J 7 bases, leaving 14 bases between the germline ends. The CDR3 length is 14 residues. Per germline, CDR1 LGHDT and CDR2 YNNKEL (reference sequence).

This clone was detected a few times. This chain joins TRBV5-5 and TRBJ2-7; TRBD1 matches at 7 bases. V lost 2 bases, J lost 3 bases, and 2 bases stayed unmatched. The CDR3 contains 13 residues. Germline V gives CDR1 SGHKS, CDR2 YYEKEE (reference sequence). The CDR3 region is CASSFTGDYEQYF. The CDR3 DNA reads as TGTGCCAGCAGCTTTACAGGGGACTACGAGCAGTACTTC.

The chain uses TRBV7-2 and TRBJ2-7, with TRBD2 matching 10 bases. The CDR3 sequence is 15 residues long. Germline V CDR1 and CDR2: SGHTA, FQGNSA. Germline trimming cut 1 base from V and 5 bases from J; bases unmatched to any gene: 5. This CDR3 is CASSLVLAGVNEQYF. The DNA of the CDR3 is TGTGCCAGCAGCTTAGTTCTAGCGGGAGTCAACGAGCAGTACTTC.

This clone was detected once. The chain is built from TRBV4-3 and TRBJ2-7; 9 bases fit TRBD1. Per the germline V gene, CDR1 is LGHNA and CDR2 is YSLEER. The V and J ends lost 4 bases and 1 base, in that order; junction bases with no gene match: 8. CDR3 length: 16 residues. The CDR3 DNA reads as TGCGCCAGCAGCCGGACCCCGGGACAGGGTTCCTACGAGCAGTACTTC. Translation: CASSRTPGQGSYEQYF.

This clone came up a few times. The chain uses TRBV4-3 and TRBJ1-4; maybe TRBD1 (6 bases). CDR1 and CDR2 from the germline V gene are LGHNA and YSLEER. The V gene lost 4 bases and the J gene lost 6 bases, with 15 bases spanning the gap. This CDR3 contains 15 residues. This CDR3 is CASSPQQGVDEKLFF. The CDR3 DNA is TGCGCCAGCAGCCCCCAACAGGGAGTGGATGAAAAACTGTTTTTT.

V is TRBV5-1 and J is TRBJ1-1, with TRBD1 identical over 8 bases. The CDR3 sequence is 15 residues long. CDR1 and CDR2 from the germline V gene are SGHRS and YFSETQ. Losses at the gene ends were 4 bases for V and 4 bases for J; bases not matched to a gene: 9. CDR3 in amino acids: CASSHPDRVGTEAFF. The CDR3 region has the DNA TGCGCCAGCAGCCATCCGGACAGGGTTGGCACTGAAGCTTTCTTT.

The V gene is TRBV28, the J gene TRBJ2-2; the D is unclear. The ends were cut back, 9 bases at V and 10 bases at J, with 12 bases in the middle. The CDR3 loop spans 11 amino acids. The germline V gene has CDR1 MDHEN and CDR2 SYDVKM. The CDR3 region has the DNA TGTGCCAGTTCACCGAGCCTGGAGCTGTTTTTT. Translating it yields CASSPSLELFF.

CDR3 protein: CASSPGQSTDTQYF. CDR3 DNA: TGTGCCAGCAGCCCGGGACAGAGCACAGATACGCAGTATTTT. This chain uses TRBV14 with TRBJ2-3; 7 bases agree with TRBD1. The CDR3 covers 14 residues. CDR1 is SGHDN and CDR2 is FVKESK in the germline V gene. Trimming cost V 4 bases and J 0 bases; bases outside gene matches: 1.

The V and J genes are TRBV2 and TRBJ2-2; weak D call: TRBD2 (6 bases). V gave up 3 bases and J gave up 0 bases, with 8 bases separating them. CDR1 is SNHLY, CDR2 FYNNEI, per germline. The CDR3 is made up of 15 amino acids. The CDR3 protein is CASSDSGANTGELFF. For the CDR3, the DNA is TGTGCCAGCAGTGATTCGGGGGCGAACACCGGGGAGCTGTTTTTT. The full variable domain, its missing parts supplied by reference TRBV2 and TRBJ2-2, is EPEVTQTPSHQVTQMGQEVILRCVPISNHLYFYWYRQILGQKVEFLVSFYNNEISEKSEIFDDQFSVERPDGSNFTLKIRSTKLEDSAMYFCASSDSGANTGELFFGEGSRLTVL.

The chain joins TRBV5-4 to TRBJ2-3; 9 nucleotides line up with TRBD2. Germline CDR1 and CDR2: SGHNT and YYREEE (reference sequence). J lost 6 bases, V lost 2 bases, and 10 bases had no gene match. The CDR3 runs 16 residues. The CDR3, as DNA: TGTGCCAGCAGCTTACGGATAGCGGGAGTGATGGATACGCAGTATTTT. Its translation: CASSLRIAGVMDTQYF.

Points on this clone: Other DNA sequences from this sample encode an identical CDR3 as well. The chain couples TRBV19 to TRBJ2-1; D is undetermined. Germline values: CDR1 LNHDA, CDR2 SQIVND (reference sequence). The CDR3 is 11 residues long. V lost 7 bases to trimming and J lost 4 bases, with 5 bases between them. CDR3 residues: CASKSYNEQFF. As DNA, the CDR3 is TGTGCCAGTAAATCATACAATGAGCAGTTCTTC.

This clone occurred once. The V gene is TRBV6-6, the J gene TRBJ2-7, with 15 positions matching TRBD2. The V and J ends lost 6 bases and 2 bases, in that order; junction bases with no gene match: 5. From germline, CDR1 is MNHNY and CDR2 SVGAGI (reference sequence). The CDR3 contains 16 residues. The DNA for the CDR3 is TGTGCCAGCAGCCCACGGACTAGCGGGGGGGCCTACGAGCAGTACTTC. As protein: CASSPRTSGGAYEQYF.

The chain combines TRBV30 with TRBJ1-3, with unresolved D. V lost 2 bases to trimming and J lost 4 bases, with 9 bases between them. Germline loops: CDR1 GTSNPN, CDR2 SVGIG (reference sequence). This CDR3 region has 13 residues. The CDR3 coding sequence is TGTGCCTGGAGTTCGGGGTTAGGAAACACCATATATTTT. This translates into CAWSSGLGNTIYF. The whole variable domain, filled in from reference TRBV30 and TRBJ1-3, reads SQTIHQWPATLVQPVGSPLSLECTVEGTSNPNLYWYRQAAGRGLQLLFYSVGIGQISSEVPQNLSASRPQDRQFILSSKKLLLSDSGFYLCAWSSGLGNTIYFGEGSWLTVV.

This clone was counted a single time. V and J are TRBV6-5 and TRBJ1-1; 7 nucleotides agree with TRBD1. Germline CDR1 and CDR2: MNHEY and SVGAGI. V dropped 11 bases and J dropped 2; count of bases not matched to a gene: 8. The CDR3 is made up of 13 amino acids. In DNA, the CDR3 is TGTGCCTCTGGCAGGGGGTTAAACACTGAAGCTTTCTTT. Its protein product is CASGRGLNTEAFF.

In its sample, this clone was seen once. The chain carries TRBV19 and TRBJ2-7; TRBD1 matches 10 bases. From germline, CDR1 is LNHDA and CDR2 SQIVND (reference sequence). V lost 3 bases to trimming and J lost 2 bases; unmatched junction nucleotides: 4. The CDR3 length is 15 residues. In nucleotides, the CDR3 is TGTGCCAGTAGTATCTCTGGACAGGGGGCCTACGAGCAGTACTTC. Protein: CASSISGQGAYEQYF.

This rearrangement joins TRBV6-5 to TRBJ1-1, with D tentatively TRBD1 (5 bases). CDR3 size: 14 residues. Trimming removed 6 bases at V and 4 bases at J, with 15 bases between. Germline CDR1 and CDR2: MNHEY and SVGAGI. CDR3 amino acids: CASSLSGLGTEAFF. The CDR3 bases are TGTGCCAGCAGCCTCTCAGGGTTGGGCACTGAAGCTTTCTTT.

This chain uses TRBV3-1 (or the pseudogene TRBV3-2) with TRBJ2-5; 10 positions match TRBD2. With 5 bases clipped from V and 6 bases from J, the junction kept 12 bases outside the gene matches. The length of the CDR3 is 16 residues. The V gene's germline CDR1 is LGHDT and CDR2 YNNKEL (reference sequence). The CDR3 DNA sequence: TGTGCCAGCAGCATTAGCGGGGGGCAGGGCGAGCAGACCCAGTACTTC. Its protein product is CASSISGGQGEQTQYF.